This record looks at one T cell receptor (beta chain) sequence and its context. One end of the junction varies from germline; a read error may be responsible. CDR1 is GTSNPN and CDR2 is SVGIG in the germline V gene (reference sequence). This CDR3 contains 13 residues. These data originate in a study of blood T cell repertoires in COVID-19. The wider study: Italy, Spain and the United States were the sources of the convalescent and acute COVID-19 samples. The analysed material was cDNA or gDNA that came from T cells, B-cell-depleted T cells, or PBMCs.

The authors' processing: Amplifying reference gene primers gave estimates of nucleated cell counts. Assay: immunoSEQ multiplex PCR; the TCRdb copy retains only in-frame clones and omits some. V, J and clone size are those of that table, while D and trimming were read from the DNA. The sample yields 200,000 to 250,000 clones, 84% seen once. Sample: peripheral blood. The chain carries TRBV30 and TRBJ1-1; tentative D call: TRBD1 (5 bases). The sequence was collected from a man aged 45 to 65 with acute or convalescent COVID-19. The CDR3 nucleotides read TGTGCCTGGAGTGGTCCAGGGAACGCTGAAGCTTTCTTT. Residues: CAWSGPGNAEAFF.